Each of the 15 T cell receptor beta chains below was sequenced from the same sample in a study of T cell responses to AZD1222 COVID-19 vaccine. Profiling relied on immunoSEQ multiplex PCR, and the TCRdb table lists in-frame clones only, not all of them. This sample has roughly 51,000 clones, with 65% to 90% found just once. The starting material was peripheral blood, obtained 28 days after the second AZD1222 dose. The receptors were sampled from an adult who received the AZD1222 COVID-19 vaccine.

In this sample, this clone turned up a few times. The V gene is TRBV7-3, the J gene TRBJ1-2, with D possibly TRBD1 on 5 matching bases. There are 14 residues in the CDR3. V was shortened by 0 bases and J by 5 bases, with 10 bases between the two germline ends. CDR1 and CDR2 (germline): SGHTA, FQGTGA. DNA of the CDR3: TGTGCCAGCAGCTTAACGGCCGGGGGATATGGCTACACCTTC. Its translation: CASSLTAGGYGYTF. Based on the CDR3 plus reference TRBV7-3 and TRBJ1-2, the full variable domain is GAGVSQTPSNKVTEKGKYVELRCDPISGHTALYWYRQSLGQGPEFLIYFQGTGAADDSGLPNDRFFAVRPEGSVSTLKIQRTERGDSAVYLCASSLTAGGYGYTFGSGTRLTVV.

The rearrangement joins TRBV4-1 to TRBJ1-2; possible D gene TRBD1, 6 bases. Trimming took off 0 bases at V and 6 bases at J, with 17 bases between the two ends. Germline CDR1 is MGHRA and CDR2 is YSYEKL. The CDR3 covers 16 residues. The CDR3 spells CASSQEFRTQGNGYTF. The CDR3 DNA sequence: TGCGCCAGCAGCCAAGAGTTCAGGACGCAGGGGAATGGCTACACCTTC.

In its sample, this clone was seen a few times. The gene calls are TRBV5-1 and TRBJ2-2, with 7 bases aligning to TRBD1. With V trimmed by 3 bases and J by 0 bases, 2 bases remained unmatched. The CDR3 spans 15 residues. Germline assignment: CDR1 SGHRS and CDR2 YFSETQ. CDR3 bases: TGCGCCAGCAGCTACACAGGGGCGAACACCGGGGAGCTGTTTTTT. Translated, it gives CASSYTGANTGELFF.

The rearrangement joins TRBV6-1 to TRBJ1-6, with D unclear. CDR1 and CDR2 from the germline V gene are MNHNS and SASEGT. Trimming removed 0 bases from V and 7 bases from J, with 13 bases in between. CDR3 size: 16 residues. The CDR3: CASSEASRVGNSPLHF. For the CDR3, the DNA is TGTGCCAGCAGTGAAGCTTCAAGGGTCGGCAATTCACCCCTCCACTTT.

J is TRBJ2-3 and V is TRBV4-1, with 8 bases identical to TRBD2. CDR3 length equals 16 residues. Germline lookup yields CDR1 MGHRA and CDR2 YSYEKL. Trimming removed 0 bases from V and 2 bases from J; junction bases left unmatched: 4. The CDR3 nucleotides are TGCGCCAGCAGCCAAGAGAGTAGCGGGGACACAGATACGCAGTATTTT. It is translated as CASSQESSGDTDTQYF.

The chain recombines TRBV12-3 or TRBV12-4 with TRBJ2-1; 7 bases map to TRBD2. The CDR3 spans 13 residues. After removal of 10 bases from V and 2 bases from J, the junction contained 5 bases not matched to a gene. The CDR3 coding sequence is TGTGCCACTCGCGGGAGCACCTACAATGAGCAGTTCTTC. This codes for CATRGSTYNEQFF.

V is TRBV6-1 and J is TRBJ2-6; 7 bases map to TRBD1. V was clipped by 6 bases and J by 3 bases; unmatched bases: 11. CDR3 length equals 17 residues. Germline V gene data show CDR1 as MNHNS and CDR2 as SASEGT. For the CDR3, the DNA is TGTGCCAGCAGCGAAATGACAGGGCTAAGTGGGGCCAACGTCCTGACTTTC. This translates into CASSEMTGLSGANVLTF.

J is TRBJ2-7 and V is TRBV7-7; tentative D call: TRBD1 (5 bases). V was cut by 3 bases and J by 5 bases, with 14 bases left in between. The CDR3 is made up of 14 amino acids. Germline CDR1 reads SSHAT; CDR2 reads FNYEAQ (reference sequence). This CDR3 reads CASSLTDPGNEQYF. The CDR3 region has the DNA TGTGCCAGCAGCTTGACAGATCCTGGGAACGAGCAGTACTTC.

Only one count was recorded for this clone. The CDR3 loop is CASSFKGGADTQYF. The CDR3 DNA follows: TGTGCCAGCAGCTTTAAGGGGGGCGCAGATACGCAGTATTTT. The V and J genes are TRBV7-3 and TRBJ2-3, with D perhaps TRBD1 or TRBD2 (6 bases each). With 3 bases removed from V and 4 bases from J, the gap between germline ends came to 11 bases. Germline lookup yields CDR1 SGHTA and CDR2 FQGTGA. This CDR3 region has 14 residues.

CDR3 region: CASSPDLRRGSEKLFF. The CDR3 coding sequence is TGTGCCAGCAGTCCTGATCTCCGCAGAGGTAGTGAAAAACTGTTTTTT. The V gene is TRBV28, the J gene TRBJ1-4; D gene unclear. V was shortened by 5 bases and J by 7 bases, with 20 bases between the two germline ends. The CDR3 loop spans 16 amino acids. Per the germline V gene, CDR1 is MDHEN and CDR2 is SYDVKM.

The chain couples TRBV12-3 or TRBV12-4 to TRBJ2-3; 9 nucleotides line up with TRBD1. Trimming removed 6 bases from V and 4 bases from J; junction bases left unmatched: 2. The CDR3 has 13 amino acids. The CDR3 spells CASSGTGSDTQYF. The CDR3 nucleotides read TGTGCCAGCAGCGGGACAGGGTCAGATACGCAGTATTTT.

This clone came up once. This chain uses TRBV5-8 with TRBJ1-4, with a possible D match to TRBD1 (5 bases). CDR1 and CDR2 from the germline V gene are SGHTS and YDEGEE. This CDR3 contains 14 residues. Between the trimmed V and J ends, which lost 9 bases and 5 bases, there was a span of 17 bases. The CDR3 region is CATSTGAGNEKLFF. CDR3 in DNA: TGTGCCACTTCAACCGGGGCAGGCAATGAAAAACTGTTTTTT. The full variable domain, in which reference TRBV5-8 and TRBJ1-4 provide the parts outside the CDR3, is EAGVTQSPTHLIKTRGQQATLRCSPISGHTSVYWYQQALGLGLQFLLWYDEGEERNRGNFPPRFSGRQFPNYSSELNVNALELEDSALYLCATSTGAGNEKLFFGSGTQLSVL.

The chain has TRBV27 and TRBJ2-1; D gene uncertain. In germline, CDR1 is MNHEY, CDR2 SMNVEV (reference sequence). CDR3 length: 15 residues. Trimming shortened V by 6 bases and J by 2 bases, and 14 bases separated the two germline ends. The CDR3 reads CASRPVPPTYNEQFF. DNA for the CDR3: TGTGCCAGCAGGCCTGTTCCTCCTACCTACAATGAGCAGTTCTTC.

The V and J genes are TRBV19 and TRBJ1-5; 7 bases map to TRBD1. The trim removed 6 bases at V and 4 bases at J, leaving 9 bases unmatched. The CDR3 sequence is 15 residues long. The V gene's germline CDR1 is LNHDA and CDR2 SQIVND (reference sequence). The CDR3 DNA is TGTGCCAGTAGCTCGACAGGGAAGGGTAATCAGCCCCAGCATTTT. Translation: CASSSTGKGNQPQHF.

The chain combines TRBV28 with TRBJ1-3; D unresolved. Germline values: CDR1 MDHEN, CDR2 SYDVKM. With 4 bases removed from V and 4 bases from J, the gap between germline ends came to 11 bases. The CDR3 is made up of 14 amino acids. The CDR3 coding sequence is TGTGCCAGCAGTTCCCCAGTTGACGGAAACACCATATATTTT. It encodes CASSSPVDGNTIYF. The full variable domain, in which reference TRBV28 and TRBJ1-3 provide the parts outside the CDR3, is DVKVTQSSRYLVKRTGEKVFLECVQDMDHENMFWYRQDPGLGLRLIYFSYDVKMKEKGDIPEGYSVSREKKERFSLILESASTNQTSMYLCASSSPVDGNTIYFGEGSWLTVV.